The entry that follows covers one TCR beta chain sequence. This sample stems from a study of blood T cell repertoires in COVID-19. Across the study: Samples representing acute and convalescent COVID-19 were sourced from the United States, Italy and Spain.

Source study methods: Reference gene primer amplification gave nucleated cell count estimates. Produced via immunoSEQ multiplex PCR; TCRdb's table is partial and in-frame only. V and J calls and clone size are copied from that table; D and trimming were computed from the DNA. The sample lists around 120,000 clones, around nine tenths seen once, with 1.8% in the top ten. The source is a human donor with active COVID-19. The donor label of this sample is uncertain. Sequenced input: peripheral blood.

The CDR3: CASSLFRGNMYNSPLHF. The CDR3 nucleotides read TGTGCCAGCAGCTTATTCAGGGGGAATATGTATAATTCACCCCTCCACTTT. The rearrangement links TRBV7-8 to TRBJ1-6; 7 bases line up with TRBD1. The CDR3 has 17 amino acids. The V and J ends lost 2 bases and 4 bases, in that order; junction bases with no gene match: 8. Germline CDR1 and CDR2: SGHVS and FQNEAQ.